This note documents a single TCR beta chain sequence. The method was immunoSEQ multiplex PCR; TCRdb's version includes in-frame clones alone and lacks a portion of them. The sample records about 150,000 clones, over 85% being singletons. This record comes from a study of control samples from healthy donors and cancer patients. Trimming stripped 2 bases from V and 0 bases from J, with 10 bases between. The CDR3 extends over 15 amino acids. Per the germline V gene, CDR1 is MDHEN and CDR2 is SYDVKM. The specimen sequenced was blood. The rearrangement links TRBV28 to TRBJ1-1; D is unresolved. The clonotype originates from a young man in good health. Written as DNA, the CDR3 is TGTGCCAGCAGTTTACCGGGGTCCCTGAACACTGAAGCTTTCTTT. Translation: CASSLPGSLNTEAFF.